What follows is one T cell receptor (beta chain) and its context. Antigen specificity is unknown. This entry belongs to a study of monozygotic twins with inflammatory bowel disease. Whole-study results and caveats: Backing was not found for a single strong signal or clonotype associated with IBD. Background noise in patient repertoires may stem from differing immunosuppressive treatments. The data offered no way to tell different T cell subtypes apart.

Via template switching, UMIs carrying a 6-nucleotide sample barcode were introduced. TCRdb re-called the 5' RACE reads; every CDR3 protein appears as one record, without DNA. This table lists approximately 340,000 distinct CDR3 sequences. The CDR3 has 15 residues. Germline CDR1 reads SGHNT; CDR2 reads YYREEE (reference sequence). Sequencing was done on a sample of blood. The chain employs TRBV5-4 and TRBJ2-1; with no DNA, the TCRdb D assignment of TRBD2 cannot be verified. The receptor was derived from a human donor with ulcerative colitis or Crohn's disease, or a healthy co-twin of an affected twin (not recorded which). CDR3 residues: CASTQDREYYNEQFF.